This T cell receptor (beta chain) was documented in a study of blood T cell repertoires in COVID-19. Study summary: T cells, B-cell-depleted T cells, or PBMCs supplied cDNA or gDNA.

Using immunoSEQ multiplex PCR, the repertoire was profiled, and TCRdb retains in-frame clones only, with some absent. The sample contains around 65,000 clones, roughly 80% of which appear only once. CDR1 MDHEN and CDR2 SYDVKM come from the germline V gene. V gave up 6 bases and J gave up 3 bases; unmatched junction bases: 4. CDR3 length: 13 amino acids. The sample comprised peripheral blood. This receptor was obtained from a man in his fifties or sixties with acute or convalescent COVID-19. The chain employs TRBV28 and TRBJ2-7; 8 bases fit TRBD1. CDR3 bases: TGTGCCAGCAGCCTCGGACAGGGCTACGAGCAGTACTTC. Protein sequence: CASSLGQGYEQYF.